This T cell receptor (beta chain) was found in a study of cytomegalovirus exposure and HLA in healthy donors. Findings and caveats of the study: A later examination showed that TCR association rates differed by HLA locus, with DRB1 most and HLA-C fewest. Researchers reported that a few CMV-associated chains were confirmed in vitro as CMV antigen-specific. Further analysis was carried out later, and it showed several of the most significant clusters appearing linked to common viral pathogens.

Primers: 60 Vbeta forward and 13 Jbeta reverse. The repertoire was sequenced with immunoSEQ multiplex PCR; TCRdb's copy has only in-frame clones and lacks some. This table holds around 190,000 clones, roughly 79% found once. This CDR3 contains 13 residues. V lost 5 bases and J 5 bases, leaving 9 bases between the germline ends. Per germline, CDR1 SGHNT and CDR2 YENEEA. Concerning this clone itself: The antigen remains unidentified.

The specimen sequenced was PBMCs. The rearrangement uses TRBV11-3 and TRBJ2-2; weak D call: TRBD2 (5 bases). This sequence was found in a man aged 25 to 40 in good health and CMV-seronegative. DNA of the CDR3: TGTGCCAGCAGCGGGAGAGGGACCGGGGAGCTGTTTTTT. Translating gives CASSGRGTGELFF.